Listed here are 13 T cell receptor beta chains from one sample, sequenced in a study of beta chain features in type 1 diabetes (dated by TCRdb to the late 2010s). What the study reported, not specific to this receptor: Type 1 diabetes patients showed a moderate but significant shortening of TCRB CDR3 length in all four CD4+ subsets.

The method behind the library was the immunoSEQ multiplex PCR assay. The High Capacity cDNA Reverse Transcription Kit was used to reverse transcribe all of the isolated RNA, meaning that expressed TCRB transcripts were what got sequenced. TCRdb carries this immuneACCESS record with in-frame sequences only. Its versions omit some clonotypes, under half of them owing to an unresolved V gene in the studies checked, with the rest unexplained. This sample holds under 300,000 clones; roughly 14% were observed only once. Together, the top ten hold 0.015% to 0.02% of the sample. These receptors are not linked to any known antigen. The sample comprised naive CD4+ T cells from blood. The sample's cell subset or site, from its label and the paper: true naive CD4+ T cells. Receptors were obtained from a man aged 25 to 40 with type 1 diabetes.

The chain joins TRBV5-6 to TRBJ1-5, with TRBD1 identical over 8 bases. After removal of 4 bases from V and 7 bases from J, the junction contained 13 bases not matched to a gene. CDR3 size: 16 residues. The V gene's germline CDR1 is SGHDT and CDR2 YYEEEE. CDR3 sequence (DNA): TGTGCCAGCAGCATGAGGTCCAGGGGGCTAGGACAGCCCCAGCATTTT. Translation gives CASSMRSRGLGQPQHF.

This clone was observed a handful of times. The chain has TRBV30 and TRBJ1-3; D is unclear. The CDR3 spans 17 residues. The V gene's germline CDR1 is GTSNPN and CDR2 SVGIG (reference sequence). Between the trimmed V and J ends, which lost 1 base and 0 bases, there was a span of 16 bases. This CDR3 is CAWSASRTSHSGNTIYF. The CDR3 DNA follows: TGTGCCTGGAGTGCATCAAGGACTTCTCACTCTGGAAACACCATATATTTT.

This clone was counted a few times. The chain is built from TRBV12-5 and TRBJ2-3; D possibly corresponds to TRBD2 (5 bases). Germline assignment: CDR1 LGHNT and CDR2 FRNRAP. Trimming pared 1 base from V and 8 bases from J, leaving 19 bases between. CDR3 length equals 16 residues. CDR3 bases: TGTGCTAGTGGTTTGGCCTCGACGGGAAAGTTGGGTACGCAGTATTTT. Translated, it gives CASGLASTGKLGTQYF.

This chain connects TRBV7-2 to TRBJ2-2; 9 bases match TRBD2. In germline, CDR1 is SGHTA, CDR2 FQGNSA. V trimming: 5 bases; J trimming: 5 bases; junction bases outside the gene matches: 9. The CDR3 runs 16 residues. CDR3 sequence reads: CASSRRREGRTGELFF. As DNA, the CDR3 is TGTGCCAGCAGCCGGAGGCGGGAGGGCCGGACCGGGGAGCTGTTTTTT.

Only a few counts were recorded for this clone. This sequence joins TRBV6-5 and TRBJ2-7, with D possibly TRBD2 on 5 matching bases. Trimming left V 2 bases short and J 7 bases short, with 12 bases between. Germline V gene data show CDR1 as MNHEY and CDR2 as SVGAGI. The CDR3 sequence is 13 residues long. As DNA, the CDR3 is TGTGCCAGCAGTTACCTGGAAACGGGGGAGCAGTACTTC. Protein product: CASSYLETGEQYF.

V usage is TRBV7-9 and J usage is TRBJ1-1; TRBD1 matches 8 bases. The CDR3 covers 14 residues. The V segment lost 4 bases and the J segment 8 bases; nucleotides outside the gene matches: 9. In germline, CDR1 is SEHNR, CDR2 FQNEAQ (reference sequence). The chain's CDR3 is CASSSPRWDREAFF. The CDR3 nucleotides read TGTGCCAGCAGCTCCCCCCGCTGGGACAGGGAAGCTTTCTTT.

This clone turned up a few times. V is TRBV7-9 and J is TRBJ2-2; TRBD1 agrees at 8 bases. The V gene end was trimmed by 5 bases and the J gene end by 3 bases; junction bases not matched to a gene: 5. The germline CDR1 and CDR2 sequences are SEHNR and FQNEAQ (reference sequence). The CDR3 extends over 15 amino acids. CDR3 in amino acids: CASSPGQGYTGELFF. CDR3 DNA sequence: TGTGCCAGCAGCCCCGGACAGGGCTACACCGGGGAGCTGTTTTTT. Full variable domain (outside the CDR3, taken from reference TRBV7-9 and TRBJ2-2): DTGVSQNPRHKITKRGQNVTFRCDPISEHNRLYWYRQTLGQGPEFLTYFQNEAQLEKSRLLSDRFSAERPKGSFSTLEIQRTEQGDSAMYLCASSPGQGYTGELFFGEGSRLTVL.

The rearrangement uses TRBV2 and TRBJ2-1, with D perhaps matching TRBD2 (6 bases). Looked up from germline, CDR1 is SNHLY and CDR2 is FYNNEI. The CDR3 covers 12 residues. Between the trimmed V and J ends, which lost 9 bases and 5 bases, there was a span of 11 bases. The CDR3 DNA reads TGTGCCAGGGACTACGAAAACAATGAGCAGTTCTTC. Protein product: CARDYENNEQFF.

The chain uses TRBV9 and TRBJ1-2; 11 bases are shared with TRBD1. This CDR3 spans 15 amino acids. After removal of 4 bases from V and 4 bases from J, the junction contained 6 bases not matched to a gene. Germline lookup yields CDR1 SGDLS and CDR2 YYNGEE. Here the CDR3 reads CASSLPGQGGYGYTF. The CDR3 DNA follows: TGTGCCAGCAGCCTACCGGGACAGGGGGGCTATGGCTACACCTTC.

V gene TRBV19 combines with J gene TRBJ2-1, with 13 bases lining up with TRBD2. Looked up from germline, CDR1 is LNHDA and CDR2 is SQIVND (reference sequence). This CDR3 contains 14 residues. V was pared by 5 bases and J by 9 bases, with 4 bases of the junction left unmatched. The CDR3 DNA sequence: TGTGCCAGTAGTGGACTAGCGGGAGCTTCTGAGCAGTTCTTC. It translates to CASSGLAGASEQFF. Looking up the rest from reference TRBV19 and TRBJ2-1 gives the full variable domain: DGGITQSPKYLFRKEGQNVTLSCEQNLNHDAMYWYRQDPGQGLRLIYYSQIVNDFQKGDIAEGYSVSREKKESFPLTVTSAQKNPTAFYLCASSGLAGASEQFFGPGTRLTVL.

A few counts support this clone. The rearrangement joins TRBV21-1 to TRBJ2-6; TRBD1, as called in the table, went unchecked against the DNA. TRBV21-1 is a documented pseudogene. CDR3 length: 17 residues. CDR3 amino acids: CASSKGSRGAGANVLTF. The CDR3 nucleotides are TGTGCCAGCAGCAAAGGATCCAGGGGGGCTGGGGCCAACGTCCTGACTTTC.

This clone has a handful of counts. The V call is TRBV7-2, the J call TRBJ2-1, with unresolved D. The V end was cut by 2 bases, the J end by 11 bases, with 13 bases between. The CDR3 spans 13 residues. In germline, CDR1 is SGHTA, CDR2 FQGNSA. CDR3 nucleotides: TGTGCCAGCAGCTTAAACTCCCTGAGAAAGCAGTTCTTC. Amino acid sequence: CASSLNSLRKQFF.

This sequence joins TRBV10-3 and TRBJ1-2, with 8 bases lining up with TRBD1. J was trimmed by 9 bases and V by 4 bases; bases with no gene match: 4. CDR3 size: 12 residues. CDR1 and CDR2 from the germline V gene are ENHRY and SYGVKD. In DNA form, the CDR3 reads TGTGCCATCAGTGGGGGACAGGCGAGCTACACCTTC. Protein: CAISGGQASYTF.